This T cell receptor beta chain was sequenced in a study of T cell responses to AZD1222 COVID-19 vaccine. The wider study: Combined were second doses at about 4 or about 12 weeks. Study-level results: CD4 TCRs associated with vaccination spanned spike, dominating at 160-218 and 743-854. Seropositive status at baseline applied to only five or six AZD1222 recipients.

For this clone: The antigen is not known.

Libraries were prepared by immunoSEQ multiplex PCR; TCRdb keeps only in-frame clonotypes and omits some of them. Of around 78,000 clones in the sample, roughly 87% were seen once. Germline V gene lookup returns CDR1 SGHTA and CDR2 FQGNSA. The CDR3 runs to 14 residues. The V gene lost 7 bases and the J gene lost 1 base, with 11 bases spanning the gap. The specimen was peripheral blood, collected on day 0 of AZD1222 vaccination. The clonotype comes from an adult in good health. V and J are TRBV7-2 and TRBJ1-3; D call uncertain. CDR3 amino acids: CASTFSISGNTIYF. Here the CDR3 DNA reads TGTGCCAGCACCTTCAGTATTTCTGGAAACACCATATATTTT.